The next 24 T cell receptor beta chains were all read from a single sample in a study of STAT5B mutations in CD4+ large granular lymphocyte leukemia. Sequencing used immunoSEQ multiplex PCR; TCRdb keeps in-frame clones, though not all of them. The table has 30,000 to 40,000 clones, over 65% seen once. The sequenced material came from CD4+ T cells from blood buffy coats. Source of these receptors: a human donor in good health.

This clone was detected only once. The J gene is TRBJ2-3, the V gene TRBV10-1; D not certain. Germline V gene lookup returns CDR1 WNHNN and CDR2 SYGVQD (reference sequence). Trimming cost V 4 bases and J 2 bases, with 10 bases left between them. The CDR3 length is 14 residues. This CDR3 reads CASSALVPTDTQYF. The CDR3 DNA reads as TGCGCCAGCAGTGCCTTGGTCCCCACAGATACGCAGTATTTT.

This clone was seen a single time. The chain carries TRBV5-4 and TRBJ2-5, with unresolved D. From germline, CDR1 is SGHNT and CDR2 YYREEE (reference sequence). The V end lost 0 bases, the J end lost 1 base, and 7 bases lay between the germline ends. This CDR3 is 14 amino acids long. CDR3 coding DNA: TGTGCCAGCAGCTTGGGGCTCACCCAAGAGACCCAGTACTTC. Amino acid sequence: CASSLGLTQETQYF.

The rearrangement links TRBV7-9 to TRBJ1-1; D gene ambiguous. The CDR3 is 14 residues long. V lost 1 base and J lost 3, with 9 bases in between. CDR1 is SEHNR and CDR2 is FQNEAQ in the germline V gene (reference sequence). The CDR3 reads CASSLGAAHTEAFF. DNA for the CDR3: TGTGCCAGCAGCTTAGGGGCAGCCCACACTGAAGCTTTCTTT.

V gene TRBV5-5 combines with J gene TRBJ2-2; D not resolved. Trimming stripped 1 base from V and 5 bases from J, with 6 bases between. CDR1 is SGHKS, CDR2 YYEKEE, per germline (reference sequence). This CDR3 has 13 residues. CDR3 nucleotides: TGTGCCAGCAGCTTGTTGGGAACCGGGGAGCTGTTTTTT. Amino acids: CASSLLGTGELFF.

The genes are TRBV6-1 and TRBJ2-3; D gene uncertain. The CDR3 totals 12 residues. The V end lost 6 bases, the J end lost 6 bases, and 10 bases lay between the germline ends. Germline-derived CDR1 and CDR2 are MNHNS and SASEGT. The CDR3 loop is CASRKVSDTQYF. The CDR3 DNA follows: TGTGCCAGCAGGAAGGTCTCGGATACGCAGTATTTT.

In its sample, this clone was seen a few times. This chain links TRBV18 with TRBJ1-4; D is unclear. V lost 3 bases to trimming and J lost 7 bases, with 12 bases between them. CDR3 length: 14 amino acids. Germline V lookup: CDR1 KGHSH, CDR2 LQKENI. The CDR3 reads CASSPMRAGEKLFF. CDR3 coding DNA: TGTGCCAGCTCACCCATGAGGGCTGGTGAAAAACTGTTTTTT. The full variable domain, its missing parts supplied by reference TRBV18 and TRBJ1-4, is NAGVMQNPRHLVRRRGQEARLRCSPMKGHSHVYWYRQLPEEGLKFMVYLQKENIIDESGMPKERFSAEFPKEGPSILRIQQVVRGDSAAYFCASSPMRAGEKLFFGSGTQLSVL.

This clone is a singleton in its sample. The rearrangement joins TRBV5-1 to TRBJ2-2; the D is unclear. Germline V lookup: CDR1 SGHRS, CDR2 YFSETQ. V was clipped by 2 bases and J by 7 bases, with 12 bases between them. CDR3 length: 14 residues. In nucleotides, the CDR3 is TGCGCCAGCAGCTTTGCCGGGTTGGGCGGGGAGCTGTTTTTT. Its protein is CASSFAGLGGELFF.

CDR3 nucleotide sequence: TGTGCCAGTAGTATACTGCCGGTTCAGCCCCAGCATTTT. This sequence encodes CASSILPVQPQHF. This chain joins TRBV19 and TRBJ1-5; D not certain. The CDR3 totals 13 residues. With 2 bases removed from V and 6 bases from J, the gap between germline ends came to 8 bases. The germline CDR1 and CDR2 sequences are LNHDA and SQIVND (reference sequence). Drawing the rest from reference TRBV19 and TRBJ1-5, the complete variable domain is DGGITQSPKYLFRKEGQNVTLSCEQNLNHDAMYWYRQDPGQGLRLIYYSQIVNDFQKGDIAEGYSVSREKKESFPLTVTSAQKNPTAFYLCASSILPVQPQHFGDGTRLSIL.

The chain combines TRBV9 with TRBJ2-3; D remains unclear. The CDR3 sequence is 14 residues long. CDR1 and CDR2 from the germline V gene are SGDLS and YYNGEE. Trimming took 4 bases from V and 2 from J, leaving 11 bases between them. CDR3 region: CASSPRPFTDTQYF. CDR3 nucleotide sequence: TGTGCCAGCAGCCCCCGTCCGTTCACAGATACGCAGTATTTT.

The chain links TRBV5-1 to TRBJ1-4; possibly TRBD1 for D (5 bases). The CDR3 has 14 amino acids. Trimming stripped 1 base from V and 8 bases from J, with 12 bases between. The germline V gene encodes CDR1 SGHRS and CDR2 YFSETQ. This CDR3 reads CASSLSGGDEKLFF. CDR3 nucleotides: TGCGCCAGCAGCTTGTCTGGGGGAGACGAAAAACTGTTTTTT.

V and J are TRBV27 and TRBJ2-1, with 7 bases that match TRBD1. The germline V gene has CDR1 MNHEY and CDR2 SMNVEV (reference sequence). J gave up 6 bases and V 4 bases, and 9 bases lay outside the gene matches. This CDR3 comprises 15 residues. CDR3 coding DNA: TGTGCCAGCAGTTCCCTGACAGGGTCGCTCAATGAGCAGTTCTTC. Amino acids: CASSSLTGSLNEQFF.

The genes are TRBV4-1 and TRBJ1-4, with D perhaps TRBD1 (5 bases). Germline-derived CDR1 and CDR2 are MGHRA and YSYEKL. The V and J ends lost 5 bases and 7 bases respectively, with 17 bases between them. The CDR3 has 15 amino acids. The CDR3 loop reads CASSNTGGRGEKLFF. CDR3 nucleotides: TGCGCCAGCAGCAATACAGGAGGGAGAGGTGAAAAACTGTTTTTT.

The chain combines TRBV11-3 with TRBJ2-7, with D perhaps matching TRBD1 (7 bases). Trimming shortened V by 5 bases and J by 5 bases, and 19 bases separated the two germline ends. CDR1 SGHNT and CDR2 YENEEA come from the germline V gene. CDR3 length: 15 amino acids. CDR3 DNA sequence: TGTGCCAGCAGCCAGGGGGGACGAGGGGGAAACGAGCAGTACTTC. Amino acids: CASSQGGRGGNEQYF.

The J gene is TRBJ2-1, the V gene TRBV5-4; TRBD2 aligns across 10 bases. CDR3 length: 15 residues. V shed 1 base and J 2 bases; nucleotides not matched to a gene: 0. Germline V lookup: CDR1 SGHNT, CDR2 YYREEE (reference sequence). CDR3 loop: CASSLTSGAYNEQFF. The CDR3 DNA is TGTGCCAGCAGCTTGACTAGCGGGGCCTACAATGAGCAGTTCTTC. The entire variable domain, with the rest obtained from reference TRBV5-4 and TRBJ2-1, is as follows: ETGVTQSPTHLIKTRGQQVTLRCSSQSGHNTVSWYQQALGQGPQFIFQYYREEENGRGNFPPRFSGLQFPNYSSELNVNALELDDSALYLCASSLTSGAYNEQFFGPGTRLTVL.

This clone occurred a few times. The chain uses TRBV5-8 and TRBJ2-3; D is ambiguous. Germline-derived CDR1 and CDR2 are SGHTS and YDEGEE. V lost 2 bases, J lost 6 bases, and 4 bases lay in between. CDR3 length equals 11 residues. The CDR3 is CASSLADTQYF. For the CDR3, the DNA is TGTGCCAGCAGCTTAGCGGATACGCAGTATTTT.

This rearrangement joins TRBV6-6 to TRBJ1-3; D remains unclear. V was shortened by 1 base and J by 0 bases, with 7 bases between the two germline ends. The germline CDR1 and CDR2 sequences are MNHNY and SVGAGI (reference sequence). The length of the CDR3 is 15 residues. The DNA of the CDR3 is TGTGCCAGCAGTTACTACAGCCCCTCTGGAAACACCATATATTTT. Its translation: CASSYYSPSGNTIYF.

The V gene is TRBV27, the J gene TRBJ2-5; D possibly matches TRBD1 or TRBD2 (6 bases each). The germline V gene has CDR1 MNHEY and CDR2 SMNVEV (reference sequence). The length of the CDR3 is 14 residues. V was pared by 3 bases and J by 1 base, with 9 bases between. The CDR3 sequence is CASSFPGAQETQYF. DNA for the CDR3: TGTGCCAGCAGTTTTCCGGGGGCCCAAGAGACCCAGTACTTC.

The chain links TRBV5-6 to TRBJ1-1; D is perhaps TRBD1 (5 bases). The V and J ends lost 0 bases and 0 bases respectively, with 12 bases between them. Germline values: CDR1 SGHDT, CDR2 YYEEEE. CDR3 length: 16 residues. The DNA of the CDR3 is TGTGCCAGCAGCTTGGTTGTGACAGTTCTGAACACTGAAGCTTTCTTT. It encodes CASSLVVTVLNTEAFF. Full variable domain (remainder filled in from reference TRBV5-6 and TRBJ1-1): DAGVTQSPTHLIKTRGQQVTLRCSPKSGHDTVSWYQQALGQGPQFIFQYYEEEERQRGNFPDRFSGHQFPNYSSELNVNALLLGDSALYLCASSLVVTVLNTEAFFGQGTRLTVV.

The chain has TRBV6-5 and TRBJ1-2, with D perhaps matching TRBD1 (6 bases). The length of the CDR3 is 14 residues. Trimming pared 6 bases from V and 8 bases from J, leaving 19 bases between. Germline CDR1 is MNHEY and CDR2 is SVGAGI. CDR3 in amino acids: CASSDQGSLEGYTF. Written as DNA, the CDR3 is TGTGCCAGCAGCGATCAGGGGTCCCTTGAGGGCTACACCTTC.

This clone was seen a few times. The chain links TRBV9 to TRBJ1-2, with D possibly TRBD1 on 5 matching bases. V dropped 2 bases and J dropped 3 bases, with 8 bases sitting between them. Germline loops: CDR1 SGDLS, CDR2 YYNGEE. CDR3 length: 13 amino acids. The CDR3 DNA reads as TGTGCCAGCAGCGTGGGGACGGACTATGGCTACACCTTC. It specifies CASSVGTDYGYTF.

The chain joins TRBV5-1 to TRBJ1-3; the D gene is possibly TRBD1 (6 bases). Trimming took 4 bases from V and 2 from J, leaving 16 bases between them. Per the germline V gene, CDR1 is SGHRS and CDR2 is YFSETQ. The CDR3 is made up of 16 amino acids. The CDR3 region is CASSLPVGGTGNTIYF. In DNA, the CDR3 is TGCGCCAGCAGCCTCCCGGTAGGGGGGACTGGAAACACCATATATTTT.

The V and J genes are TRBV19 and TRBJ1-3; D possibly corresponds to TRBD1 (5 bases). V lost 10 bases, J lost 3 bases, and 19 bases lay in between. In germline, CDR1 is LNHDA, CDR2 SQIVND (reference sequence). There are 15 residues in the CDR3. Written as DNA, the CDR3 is TGTGCCACCTGGGGCCCGCGTGACGTTGGAAACACCATATATTTT. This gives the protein CATWGPRDVGNTIYF.

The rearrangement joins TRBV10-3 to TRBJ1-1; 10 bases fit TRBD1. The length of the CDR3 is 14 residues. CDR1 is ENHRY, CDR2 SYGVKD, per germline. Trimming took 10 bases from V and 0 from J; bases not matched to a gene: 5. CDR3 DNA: TGTGCCACCTCGGACAGGGGGGTGAACACTGAAGCTTTCTTT. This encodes CATSDRGVNTEAFF.

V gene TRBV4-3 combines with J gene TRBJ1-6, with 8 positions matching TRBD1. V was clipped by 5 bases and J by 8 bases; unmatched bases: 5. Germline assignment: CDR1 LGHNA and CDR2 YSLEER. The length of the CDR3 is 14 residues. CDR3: CASSDRDRYSPLHF. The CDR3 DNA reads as TGCGCCAGCAGCGACCGGGACAGGTATTCACCCCTCCACTTT.